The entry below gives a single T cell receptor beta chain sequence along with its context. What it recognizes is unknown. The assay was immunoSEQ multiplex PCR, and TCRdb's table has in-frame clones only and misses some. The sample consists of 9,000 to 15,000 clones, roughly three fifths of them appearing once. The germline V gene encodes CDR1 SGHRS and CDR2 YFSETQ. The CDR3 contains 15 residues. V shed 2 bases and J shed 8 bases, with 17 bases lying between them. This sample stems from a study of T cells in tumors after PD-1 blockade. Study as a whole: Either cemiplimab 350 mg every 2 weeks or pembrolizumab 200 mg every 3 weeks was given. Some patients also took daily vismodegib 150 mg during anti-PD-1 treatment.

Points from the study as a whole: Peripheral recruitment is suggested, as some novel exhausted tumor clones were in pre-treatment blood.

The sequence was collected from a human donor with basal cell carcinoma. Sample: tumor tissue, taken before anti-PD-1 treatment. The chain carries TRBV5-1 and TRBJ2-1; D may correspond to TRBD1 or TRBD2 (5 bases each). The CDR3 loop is CASSFWGWTGDEQFF. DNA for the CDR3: TGCGCCAGCAGCTTTTGGGGGTGGACTGGGGATGAGCAGTTCTTC.